Below, 23 T cell receptor beta chains from the same sample are listed, as sequenced in a study of control samples from healthy donors and cancer patients. Sequenced by immunoSEQ multiplex PCR; TCRdb stores in-frame clones only, minus some. The sample consists of some 130,000 clones, 80% to 95% of them appearing once. Sequenced: blood. Source of these receptors: a man in his forties in good health.

This chain links TRBV7-9 with TRBJ2-2; the match to TRBD1 covers 8 bases. The CDR3 sequence is 16 residues long. Germline CDR1 and CDR2: SEHNR and FQNEAQ (reference sequence). Trimming took 5 bases from V and 0 from J; bases not matched to a gene: 5. CDR3 sequence: CASSDPGGANTGELFF. As DNA, the CDR3 is TGTGCCAGCAGCGACCCAGGGGGCGCGAACACCGGGGAGCTGTTTTTT.

Here the CDR3 DNA reads TGTGCCACCAACATAATAGGGAACCGGGACAGGGACAATCAGCCCCAGCATTTT. Protein: CATNIIGNRDRDNQPQHF. The chain links TRBV24-1 to TRBJ1-5; TRBD1 aligns across 9 bases. V shed 8 bases, J shed 3 bases, and the junction held 16 bases outside the gene matches. Germline V CDR1 and CDR2: KGHDR, SFDVKD. This CDR3 spans 18 amino acids.

The genes are TRBV25-1 and TRBJ1-1; D not resolved. This CDR3 is built from 15 residues. Germline V gives CDR1 MGHDK, CDR2 SYGVNS. The germline V and J ends were trimmed by 1 base and 0 bases, with 9 bases remaining between them. CDR3 sequence (DNA): TGTGCCAGCAGTGAATCGGGCAGCCTGAACACTGAAGCTTTCTTT. This translates into CASSESGSLNTEAFF.

Regarding this clone: The same CDR3 can be traced to other DNA sequences in this sample. This chain connects TRBV5-6 to TRBJ2-3; no definite D call. CDR1 is SGHDT, CDR2 YYEEEE, per germline. Trimming shortened V by 0 bases and J by 1 base, and 3 bases separated the two germline ends. The CDR3 consists of 13 residues. The CDR3 sequence: CASSLAGTDTQYF. In DNA form, the CDR3 reads TGTGCCAGCAGCTTGGCTGGCACAGATACGCAGTATTTT.

The V and J genes are TRBV19 and TRBJ1-6, with D possibly matching TRBD1 (6 bases). Germline-derived CDR1 and CDR2 are LNHDA and SQIVND (reference sequence). This CDR3 comprises 16 residues. V lost 2 bases and J lost 2, with 10 bases in between. CDR3 DNA: TGTGCCAGTAGTATACTGGGGGGCCCCTATAATTCACCCCTCCACTTT. The encoded protein is CASSILGGPYNSPLHF.

V and J are TRBV5-1 and TRBJ2-5, with TRBD2 matching over 16 bases. V shed 0 bases, J shed 4 bases, and the junction held 12 bases outside the gene matches. This CDR3 spans 20 amino acids. Germline values: CDR1 SGHRS, CDR2 YFSETQ. The chain's CDR3 is CASSLGLGTSGGAGGETQYF. The CDR3 DNA sequence: TGCGCCAGCAGCTTGGGCCTCGGGACTAGCGGGGGGGCCGGAGGAGAGACCCAGTACTTC. The entire variable domain, with the rest obtained from reference TRBV5-1 and TRBJ2-5, is as follows: KAGVTQTPRYLIKTRGQQVTLSCSPISGHRSVSWYQQTPGQGLQFLFEYFSETQRNKGNFPGRFSGRQFSNSRSEMNVSTLELGDSALYLCASSLGLGTSGGAGGETQYFGPGTRLLVL.

The chain joins TRBV5-1 to TRBJ1-2; D not certain. The CDR3 runs to 15 residues. The V end was cut by 0 bases, the J end by 4 bases, with 13 bases between. CDR1 is SGHRS, CDR2 YFSETQ, per germline. The CDR3 nucleotides read TGCGCCAGCAGCTTGGGTGTTAGCGGAGGCTATGGCTACACCTTC. Translation: CASSLGVSGGYGYTF.

In nucleotides, the CDR3 is TGTGCCAGCAGTTTGAGGGACAGGGGAGCCGAGCAGTACTTC. This gives the protein CASSLRDRGAEQYF. The chain combines TRBV27 with TRBJ2-7; 10 nucleotides align to TRBD1. Trimming took 3 bases from V and 6 from J; bases not matched to a gene: 5. There are 14 residues in the CDR3. The germline gives CDR1 MNHEY, CDR2 SMNVEV (reference sequence).

This chain joins TRBV28 and TRBJ1-5; D is possibly TRBD1 (5 bases). The length of the CDR3 is 15 residues. The germline V and J ends were trimmed by 2 bases and 3 bases, with 11 bases remaining between them. The germline V gene encodes CDR1 MDHEN and CDR2 SYDVKM. Here the CDR3 reads CASSLGGRDNQPQHF. CDR3 nucleotides: TGTGCCAGCAGTTTAGGGGGAAGGGACAATCAGCCCCAGCATTTT. The entire variable domain, with the rest obtained from reference TRBV28 and TRBJ1-5, is as follows: DVKVTQSSRYLVKRTGEKVFLECVQDMDHENMFWYRQDPGLGLRLIYFSYDVKMKEKGDIPEGYSVSREKKERFSLILESASTNQTSMYLCASSLGGRDNQPQHFGDGTRLSIL.

The genes are TRBV6-1 and TRBJ1-2; the match to TRBD1 covers 7 bases. V was clipped by 3 bases and J by 1 base; unmatched bases: 5. This CDR3 has 15 amino acids. Germline CDR1 and CDR2: MNHNS and SASEGT. DNA of the CDR3: TGTGCCAGCAGTGAGGACAGGCGATTTAACTATGGCTACACCTTC. This codes for CASSEDRRFNYGYTF.

The chain uses TRBV4-1 and TRBJ2-5; 9 nucleotides align to TRBD2. The CDR3 is 16 residues long. Germline V gene lookup returns CDR1 MGHRA and CDR2 YSYEKL. The J segment lost 2 bases and the V segment lost 1 base, leaving 5 bases of the junction unmatched. DNA for the CDR3: TGCGCCAGCAGCCAAGGTAGCGGGGGAAATCAAGAGACCCAGTACTTC. Its translation: CASSQGSGGNQETQYF.

This sequence joins TRBV28 and TRBJ2-7; perhaps TRBD2 as D (6 bases). This CDR3 is 12 amino acids long. Germline values: CDR1 MDHEN, CDR2 SYDVKM. V was trimmed by 8 bases and J by 4 bases, leaving 12 bases between them. Here the CDR3 DNA reads TGTGCCAGCCGATGGGGGGATTACGAGCAGTACTTC. Translation: CASRWGDYEQYF.

V usage is TRBV3-1 (or the pseudogene TRBV3-2) and J usage is TRBJ1-6; TRBD1 is a possible D gene (6 bases). The CDR3 spans 13 residues. Trimming removed 7 bases at V and 7 bases at J, with 11 bases between. Germline V gene lookup returns CDR1 LGHDT and CDR2 YNNKEL (reference sequence). This chain's CDR3 is CASKGGQNSPLHF. CDR3 DNA sequence: TGTGCCAGCAAGGGGGGACAAAATTCACCCCTCCACTTT.

The CDR3 reads CASSYRGSGLNEQYF. The CDR3 nucleotides read TGTGCCAGCAGTTACCGAGGATCGGGGTTAAACGAGCAGTACTTC. The V gene is TRBV6-2 or TRBV6-3, the J gene TRBJ2-7; the D gene is possibly TRBD2 (5 bases). This CDR3 contains 15 residues. CDR1 and CDR2 (germline): MNHEY, SVGEGT. The V end was cut by 2 bases, the J end by 5 bases, with 16 bases between.

This clone was seen only once. This chain uses TRBV21-1 with TRBJ1-6; TRBD1 reflects the table's D call only, with no check against the DNA. TRBV21-1 is a documented pseudogene. This CDR3 spans 14 amino acids. The CDR3 is CARTRRTYNSPLHF. The CDR3 DNA follows: TGTGCCAGGACACGACGGACCTATAATTCACCCCTCCACTTT.

This sequence joins TRBV6-5 and TRBJ1-2; D is undetermined. Germline CDR1 reads MNHEY; CDR2 reads SVGAGI. CDR3 size: 12 residues. Between the trimmed V and J ends, which lost 7 bases and 8 bases, there was a span of 14 bases. This CDR3 reads CASNHGPEGYTF. CDR3 in DNA: TGTGCCAGCAATCATGGACCAGAGGGCTACACCTTC.

The chain recombines TRBV12-3 or TRBV12-4 with TRBJ2-7; D is possibly TRBD2 (6 bases). The CDR3 is 13 amino acids. Trimming left V 5 bases short and J 3 bases short, with 11 bases between. The CDR3 protein is CASSISGLYEQYF. CDR3 nucleotide sequence: TGTGCCAGCAGTATTTCGGGACTCTACGAGCAGTACTTC.

The chain joins TRBV4-1 to TRBJ1-6, with 7 bases lining up with TRBD1. V shed 0 bases, J shed 10 bases, and the junction held 15 bases outside the gene matches. Germline V gives CDR1 MGHRA, CDR2 YSYEKL. The CDR3 length is 18 residues. The CDR3 DNA is TGCGCCAGCAGCCAAGAACCCTCACACAGGACAGGAAACTCACCCCTCCACTTT. It specifies CASSQEPSHRTGNSPLHF.

The chain couples TRBV5-1 to TRBJ1-2; TRBD1 might be the D (5 bases). Germline V CDR1 and CDR2: SGHRS, YFSETQ. V lost 0 bases and J 7 bases, leaving 10 bases between the germline ends. This CDR3 contains 13 residues. CDR3 sequence (DNA): TGCGCCAGCAGCTTGGAAGATGGGGGTGGCTACACCTTC. It specifies CASSLEDGGGYTF.

The V gene is TRBV6-1, the J gene TRBJ2-3; D call uncertain. Trimming cost V 3 bases and J 6 bases, with 4 bases left between them. Germline assignment: CDR1 MNHNS and CDR2 SASEGT. The CDR3 consists of 11 residues. Written as DNA, the CDR3 is TGTGCCAGCAGTGATTCGGATACGCAGTATTTT. Its protein product is CASSDSDTQYF.

The chain recombines TRBV3-1 (or the pseudogene TRBV3-2) with TRBJ2-2; no reliable D call. V was trimmed by 8 bases and J by 1 base, leaving 14 bases between them. The germline gives CDR1 LGHDT, CDR2 YNNKEL (reference sequence). The CDR3 runs 15 residues. The CDR3 DNA reads as TGTGCCAGCGGCGGTGGGTCGGTGAACACCGGGGAGCTGTTTTTT. Amino acid sequence: CASGGGSVNTGELFF.

Only one count was recorded for this clone. The chain uses TRBV19 and TRBJ1-2; D not resolved. The CDR3 is made up of 13 amino acids. V lost 3 bases and J lost 8, with 13 bases in between. Germline V gene data show CDR1 as LNHDA and CDR2 as SQIVND (reference sequence). CDR3 DNA: TGTGCCAGTAGTATGGATTGGGTACGGGGCTACACCTTC. It is translated as CASSMDWVRGYTF.

The chain carries TRBV18 and TRBJ2-5; 7 bases map to TRBD1. Germline CDR1 and CDR2: KGHSH and LQKENI. The CDR3 contains 15 residues. With V trimmed by 3 bases and J by 2 bases, 6 bases remained unmatched. The CDR3 bases are TGTGCCAGCTCACCGCTCCGGGACAGACAAGAGACCCAGTACTTC. Its translation is CASSPLRDRQETQYF.